These T cell receptor beta chains were read from a single sample in a study of blood T cell repertoires in COVID-19. Produced via immunoSEQ multiplex PCR; TCRdb's table is partial and in-frame only. The sample has approximately 220,000 clones; around four fifths are singletons. The sample was peripheral blood. Receptors were obtained from a woman aged 55-70 years who had recovered from COVID-19. The CDR3 runs from the conserved cysteine through the conserved F or W. A D gene is named only where the DNA matches it firmly. Size is omitted from some rows. Given values are once, few, many or a class for expanded clones.

d_call	clone_size	v_call	j_call	cdr3_aa	cdr3_nt
NA	NA	TRBV5-1	TRBJ2-7	CASSLGGGDSYEQYF	TGCGCCAGCAGCTTGGGAGGCGGTGATTCCTACGAGCAGTACTTC
NA	NA	TRBV6-5	TRBJ1-3	CASSYHRAYPGNTIYF	TGTGCCAGCAGTTACCACAGGGCTTACCCTGGAAACACCATATATTTT
NA	NA	TRBV4-1	TRBJ2-1	CASSPQLGSSYNEQFF	TGCGCCAGCAGCCCCCAACTGGGGAGCTCCTACAATGAGCAGTTCTTC
NA	NA	TRBV19	TRBJ1-1	CASSWANTEAFF	TGTGCCAGTAGTTGGGCGAACACTGAAGCTTTCTTT
NA	NA	TRBV4-3	TRBJ1-4	CASSQDRGLNEKLFF	TGCGCCAGCAGCCAAGACAGGGGTTTAAATGAAAAACTGTTTTTT
NA	NA	TRBV7-3	TRBJ2-3	CASSSGTDTQYF	TGTGCCAGCAGCTCTGGCACAGATACGCAGTATTTT
NA	NA	TRBV12-5	TRBJ2-3	CASGLFGVPDTQYF	TGTGCTAGTGGTTTGTTCGGGGTCCCAGATACGCAGTATTTT
NA	NA	TRBV7-9	TRBJ1-1	CASSLGQTNTEAFF	TGTGCCAGCAGCTTAGGGCAAACAAACACTGAAGCTTTCTTT
NA	NA	TRBV6-1	TRBJ2-2	CASSDNRFTGELFF	TGTGCCAGCAGTGACAACCGGTTCACCGGGGAGCTGTTTTTT
NA	NA	TRBV3-1/TRBV3-2	TRBJ2-7	CASSQDLREQYF	TGTGCCAGCAGCCAAGATCTACGGGAACAGTACTTC
TRBD1	NA	TRBV7-8	TRBJ1-3	CASRTGISGNTIYF	TGTGCCAGCAGGACAGGGATCTCTGGAAACACCATATATTTT
NA	NA	TRBV7-9	TRBJ2-7	CASSHQSGSNEQYF	TGTGCCAGCAGCCACCAATCAGGGTCCAACGAGCAGTACTTC
NA	NA	TRBV4-1	TRBJ2-3	CASSQVLRTDTQYF	TGCGCCAGCAGCCAAGTTCTTAGAACAGATACGCAGTATTTT
NA	NA	TRBV21-1	TRBJ1-3	CASSGHRENTIYF	TGTGCCAGCAGCGGGCACAGGGAGAACACCATATATTTT
NA	NA	TRBV29-1	TRBJ2-5	CSVTRDSPQETQYF	TGCAGCGTTACGCGGGACAGCCCTCAAGAGACCCAGTACTTC
TRBD2	NA	TRBV30	TRBJ2-5	CAWSRGLAGETQYF	TGTGCCTGGAGTAGGGGACTAGCGGGAGAGACCCAGTACTTC
TRBD1	NA	TRBV19	TRBJ1-1	CASSQETGGANTEAFF	TGTGCCAGTAGCCAAGAGACAGGGGGCGCGAACACTGAAGCTTTCTTT
TRBD2	once	TRBV7-3	TRBJ2-3	CASSLDGGGRTDTQYF	TGTGCCAGCAGCTTAGATGGCGGGGGACGCACAGATACGCAGTATTTT
NA	NA	TRBV4-3	TRBJ2-1	CASSPSGTRPNEQFF	TGCGCCAGCAGCCCTTCCGGGACACGACCTAATGAGCAGTTCTTC
NA	NA	TRBV11-2	TRBJ2-7	CASSAAAATYEQYF	TGTGCCAGCAGTGCCGCGGCAGCCACCTACGAGCAGTACTTC